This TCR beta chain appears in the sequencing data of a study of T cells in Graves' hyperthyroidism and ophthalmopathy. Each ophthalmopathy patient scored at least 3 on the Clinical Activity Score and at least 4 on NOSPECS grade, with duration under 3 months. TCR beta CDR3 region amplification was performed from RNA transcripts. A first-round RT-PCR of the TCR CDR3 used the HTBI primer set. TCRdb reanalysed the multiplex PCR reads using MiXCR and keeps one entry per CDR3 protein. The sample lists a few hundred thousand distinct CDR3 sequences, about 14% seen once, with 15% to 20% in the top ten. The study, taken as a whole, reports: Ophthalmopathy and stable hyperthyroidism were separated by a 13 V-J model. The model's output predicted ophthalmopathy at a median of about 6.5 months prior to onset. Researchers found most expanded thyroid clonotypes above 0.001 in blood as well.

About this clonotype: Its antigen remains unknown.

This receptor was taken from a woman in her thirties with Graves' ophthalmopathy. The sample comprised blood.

The CDR3: CASSGIAGGNNEQFF. CDR3 DNA sequence: TGTGCCAGCAGCGGAATAGCGGGGGGGAACAATGAGCAGTTCTTC. The rearrangement uses TRBV9 and TRBJ2-1, with 11 nucleotides matching TRBD2. J lost 5 bases, V lost 3 bases, and 4 bases had no gene match. The germline V gene encodes CDR1 SGDLS and CDR2 YYNGEE. This CDR3 is 15 amino acids long.